The 31 T cell receptor beta chains below all came from one sample that was sequenced in a study of blood T cell repertoires in COVID-19 (dated by TCRdb to 2018 to 2020). Libraries were prepared through the immunoSEQ multiplex PCR assay. The table comes from immuneACCESS by way of TCRdb, which keeps in-frame sequences with V and J called. Part of the clones is missing from these tables; in studies checked, under half for an unresolved V gene and the rest for unknown reasons. The sample profile shows over 250,000 clones; 70% to 90% of them were found once. The top ten hold about 11% of the sample. Input material: peripheral blood. These receptors were taken from a woman between 70 and 85 years old with acute or convalescent COVID-19.

The V and J genes are TRBV6-1 and TRBJ2-5, with D tentatively TRBD2 (6 bases). V was shortened by 7 bases and J by 5 bases, with 17 bases between the two germline ends. CDR3 length equals 14 residues. The V gene's germline CDR1 is MNHNS and CDR2 SASEGT. The CDR3 sequence: CASNSGGAAETQYF. CDR3 nucleotides: TGTGCCAGCAATAGCGGCGGGGCTGCGGAGACCCAGTACTTC.

The genes are TRBV6-5 and TRBJ2-7, with 8 bases that match TRBD2. V lost 2 bases to trimming and J lost 6 bases; unmatched junction nucleotides: 9. Germline-derived CDR1 and CDR2 are MNHEY and SVGAGI. CDR3 length: 15 amino acids. Written as DNA, the CDR3 is TGTGCCAGCAGTTACCCGGGACTAGACTTGGGCGAGCAGTACTTC. This translates into CASSYPGLDLGEQYF.

This clone has more than one count but fewer than ten. The chain is built from TRBV5-1 and TRBJ1-6; 10 positions agree with TRBD1. Trimming at V came to 4 bases and at J to 11 bases, leaving 15 bases not matched to a gene. CDR1 SGHRS and CDR2 YFSETQ come from the germline V gene. This CDR3 region has 17 residues. CDR3 protein: CASSPGDRGLFLTPLHF. The CDR3 region has the DNA TGCGCCAGCAGCCCAGGGGACAGGGGCCTTTTTTTGACACCCCTCCACTTT. The complete variable domain, with remaining parts taken from reference TRBV5-1 and TRBJ1-6, reads KAGVTQTPRYLIKTRGQQVTLSCSPISGHRSVSWYQQTPGQGLQFLFEYFSETQRNKGNFPGRFSGRQFSNSRSEMNVSTLELGDSALYLCASSPGDRGLFLTPLHFGNGTRLTVT.

This clone was recorded only once. The rearrangement joins TRBV2 to TRBJ1-2; D remains unclear. Germline V lookup: CDR1 SNHLY, CDR2 FYNNEI. V shed 6 bases and J shed 0 bases, with 20 bases lying between them. The CDR3 loop spans 17 amino acids. Here the CDR3 DNA reads TGTGCCAGCAGCCAACGACCGAGACCGGGAGCTAACTATGGCTACACCTTC. Residues: CASSQRPRPGANYGYTF.

This rearrangement joins TRBV6-1 to TRBJ2-2; TRBD2 agrees at 9 bases. Germline loops: CDR1 MNHNS, CDR2 SASEGT. With 3 bases clipped from V and 5 bases from J, the junction kept 7 bases outside the gene matches. The CDR3 is 16 residues long. Here the CDR3 DNA reads TGTGCCAGCAGTGAGCGGCTAGCGGGGAGGACCGGGGAGCTGTTTTTT. Its protein product is CASSERLAGRTGELFF.

This clone has more than one count but fewer than ten. The chain joins TRBV18 to TRBJ2-3; D remains ambiguous. The germline V gene encodes CDR1 KGHSH and CDR2 LQKENI. The CDR3 length is 16 residues. V lost 4 bases and J 0 bases, leaving 14 bases between the germline ends. The chain's CDR3 is CASSRNSYSSTDTQYF. The CDR3 DNA reads TGTGCCAGCTCACGAAACTCCTACTCCAGCACAGATACGCAGTATTTT.

The genes are TRBV18 and TRBJ1-5; 8 bases are shared with TRBD1. Germline CDR1 is KGHSH and CDR2 is LQKENI. The CDR3 is 14 residues long. V lost 4 bases, J lost 7 bases, and 6 bases stayed unmatched. CDR3 sequence reads: CASSQTGAVQPQHF. For the CDR3, the DNA is TGTGCCAGCTCACAGACAGGGGCGGTACAGCCCCAGCATTTT.

The chain carries TRBV19 and TRBJ1-6; 7 bases line up with TRBD1. This CDR3 is 14 amino acids long. Germline CDR1 LNHDA, CDR2 SQIVND (reference sequence). The J segment lost 9 bases and the V segment lost 9 bases, leaving 11 bases of the junction unmatched. In DNA, the CDR3 is TGTGCCAGCCGGCCCAGGGGGAGGAGTTCACCCCTCCACTTT. Translated: CASRPRGRSSPLHF.

CDR3: CASRGWTGSDEQFF. CDR3 nucleotide sequence: TGCGCCAGCAGGGGATGGACAGGGAGCGATGAGCAGTTCTTC. V and J are TRBV5-1 and TRBJ2-1; 8 bases are a match to TRBD1. This CDR3 has 14 residues. Losses at the gene ends were 5 bases for V and 8 bases for J; bases not matched to a gene: 9. Germline CDR1 and CDR2: SGHRS and YFSETQ.

The genes are TRBV7-8 and TRBJ2-3; 12 bases fit TRBD2. The germline V gene has CDR1 SGHVS and CDR2 FQNEAQ. With 5 bases clipped from V and 6 bases from J, the junction kept 3 bases outside the gene matches. This CDR3 comprises 14 residues. CDR3 loop: CASSQGLAGDTQYF. CDR3 coding DNA: TGTGCCAGCAGCCAAGGACTAGCGGGGGATACGCAGTATTTT.

This chain connects TRBV6-5 to TRBJ1-1; D perhaps matches TRBD1 (6 bases). Per germline, CDR1 MNHEY and CDR2 SVGAGI. The CDR3 loop spans 15 amino acids. V was pared by 0 bases and J by 5 bases, with 13 bases between. CDR3 region: CASSYSRGWGTEAFF. CDR3 DNA sequence: TGTGCCAGCAGTTACTCAAGGGGGTGGGGTACTGAAGCTTTCTTT.

The chain couples TRBV5-1 to TRBJ1-6; 9 bases fit TRBD1. Germline CDR1 and CDR2: SGHRS and YFSETQ. The junction had 11 bases not matched to a gene; V was cut back by 4 bases and J by 9 bases. The length of the CDR3 is 16 residues. CDR3 bases: TGCGCCAGCAGCGACCCAGGGGGACAGGGCACTTCACCCCTCCACTTT. Translating gives CASSDPGGQGTSPLHF.

The chain has TRBV20-1 and TRBJ1-5; tentative D call: TRBD1 (5 bases). V lost 5 bases and J lost 6, with 14 bases in between. This CDR3 has 13 residues. CDR1 is DFQATT, CDR2 SNEGSKA, per germline (reference sequence). CDR3 sequence: CSARGGGRQPQHF. The CDR3 DNA reads as TGCAGTGCTCGTGGGGGGGGACGTCAGCCCCAGCATTTT.

This chain links TRBV10-3 with TRBJ2-5; 11 positions match TRBD2. V trimming: 10 bases; J trimming: 2 bases; junction bases outside the gene matches: 12. The germline gives CDR1 ENHRY, CDR2 SYGVKD. The CDR3 is made up of 16 amino acids. The CDR3 protein is CATLAGPSGGQETQYF. The CDR3 DNA is TGTGCCACCTTGGCTGGGCCTAGCGGGGGGCAAGAGACCCAGTACTTC.

There are a few counts of this clone. This chain uses TRBV30 with TRBJ1-2; 7 positions match TRBD1. J gave up 6 bases and V 1 base, and 8 bases lay outside the gene matches. Looked up from germline, CDR1 is GTSNPN and CDR2 is SVGIG (reference sequence). This CDR3 comprises 14 residues. The CDR3 sequence is CAWSAGRGINGYTF. The CDR3 region has the DNA TGTGCCTGGAGTGCTGGCAGGGGGATAAATGGCTACACCTTC.

This chain uses TRBV7-9 with TRBJ2-7; 12 nucleotides align to TRBD2. V lost 5 bases to trimming and J lost 7 bases; unmatched junction nucleotides: 12. The CDR3 has 16 amino acids. CDR1 and CDR2 (germline): SEHNR, FQNEAQ (reference sequence). CDR3 nucleotides: TGTGCCAGCAGCGCTCTAGCGGGGGGGCTTGGACAGGAGCAGTACTTC. It codes for CASSALAGGLGQEQYF.

In the case of this clone: Within the sample, other DNA sequences also encode this same CDR3. The chain links TRBV18 to TRBJ2-1, with 13 nucleotides matching TRBD2. Losses at the gene ends were 3 bases for V and 4 bases for J; bases not matched to a gene: 0. Germline-derived CDR1 and CDR2 are KGHSH and LQKENI. CDR3 length: 15 amino acids. The CDR3 spells CASSPTSGGYNEQFF. DNA for the CDR3: TGTGCCAGCTCACCGACTAGCGGGGGGTACAATGAGCAGTTCTTC. The whole variable domain, remainder taken from reference TRBV18 and TRBJ2-1, is NAGVMQNPRHLVRRRGQEARLRCSPMKGHSHVYWYRQLPEEGLKFMVYLQKENIIDESGMPKERFSAEFPKEGPSILRIQQVVRGDSAAYFCASSPTSGGYNEQFFGPGTRLTVL.

The gene calls are TRBV6-5 and TRBJ2-1; 7 positions agree with TRBD2. The V and J ends lost 5 bases and 12 bases, in that order; junction bases with no gene match: 7. Germline CDR1 MNHEY, CDR2 SVGAGI. The CDR3 loop spans 12 amino acids. The CDR3 protein is CASSPRGEGQFF. The CDR3 nucleotides read TGTGCCAGCAGTCCCCGGGGGGAAGGGCAGTTCTTC.

V gene TRBV7-9 combines with J gene TRBJ2-2; 8 bases map to TRBD1. The V and J ends lost 1 base and 7 bases, in that order; junction bases with no gene match: 5. CDR1 SEHNR and CDR2 FQNEAQ come from the germline V gene (reference sequence). This CDR3 contains 15 residues. The CDR3 bases are TGTGCCAGCAGCTTAGGGACAGGGTTCGGCGGGGAGCTGTTTTTT. It translates to CASSLGTGFGGELFF.

The CDR3 loop reads CASRLTDMNTEAFF. CDR3 coding DNA: TGTGCCAGCAGGCTGACAGACATGAACACTGAAGCTTTCTTT. This chain joins TRBV3-1 (or the pseudogene TRBV3-2) and TRBJ1-1; the D gene is possibly TRBD1 (5 bases). The ends were cut back, 6 bases at V and 0 bases at J, with 11 bases in the middle. Germline CDR1 is LGHDT and CDR2 is YNNKEL (reference sequence). The CDR3 contains 14 residues.

The chain links TRBV6-1 to TRBJ1-1; D remains unclear. Germline lookup yields CDR1 MNHNS and CDR2 SASEGT. V gave up 2 bases and J gave up 11 bases, with 15 bases separating them. The length of the CDR3 is 13 residues. The CDR3 is CASSEKRGSGAFF. The CDR3 nucleotides are TGTGCCAGCAGTGAAAAACGGGGAAGTGGGGCTTTCTTT.

This sequence joins TRBV24-1 and TRBJ2-3; TRBD2 matches 7 bases. From germline, CDR1 is KGHDR and CDR2 SFDVKD. V lost 2 bases to trimming and J lost 1 base; unmatched junction nucleotides: 2. The CDR3 length is 15 residues. The CDR3, as DNA: TGTGCCACCAGTGATTCAACTAGCGGCACAGATACGCAGTATTTT. This gives the protein CATSDSTSGTDTQYF.

The chain links TRBV12-3 or TRBV12-4 to TRBJ1-2; D perhaps matches TRBD1 (6 bases). V lost 5 bases and J lost 4, with 11 bases in between. CDR3 length: 13 amino acids. The DNA of the CDR3 is TGTGCCAGCAGTAGACAGGATAGCTATGGCTACACCTTC. It translates to CASSRQDSYGYTF.

The rearrangement uses TRBV5-1 and TRBJ1-2; no clear D. The germline gives CDR1 SGHRS, CDR2 YFSETQ. The V and J ends lost 0 bases and 3 bases respectively, with 12 bases between them. The CDR3 has 15 amino acids. CDR3 in DNA: TGCGCCAGCAGCTTGGGTAGAAACAGAGACTATGGCTACACCTTC. As protein: CASSLGRNRDYGYTF.

The rearrangement joins TRBV6-4 to TRBJ1-1, with 8 nucleotides matching TRBD1. V trimming: 8 bases; J trimming: 4 bases; junction bases outside the gene matches: 15. The CDR3 sequence is 16 residues long. Germline V gene lookup returns CDR1 MRHNA and CDR2 SNTAGT. The CDR3: CASGGGTGDRSTEAFF. For the CDR3, the DNA is TGTGCCAGCGGGGGGGGAACCGGGGACAGGAGCACTGAAGCTTTCTTT.

The chain joins TRBV19 to TRBJ2-7, with TRBD2 matching 7 bases. The CDR3 contains 16 residues. V gave up 3 bases and J gave up 0 bases; unmatched junction bases: 8. Germline CDR1 LNHDA, CDR2 SQIVND (reference sequence). CDR3 coding DNA: TGTGCCAGTAGTATGACGGGGGGTCCAAGCTCCTACGAGCAGTACTTC. Protein product: CASSMTGGPSSYEQYF.

The gene calls are TRBV6-5 and TRBJ2-3; TRBD2 matches at 8 bases. The junction had 3 bases not matched to a gene; V was cut back by 8 bases and J by 2 bases. CDR1 is MNHEY and CDR2 is SVGAGI in the germline V gene. The CDR3 covers 13 residues. This chain's CDR3 is CASLSGATDTQYF. The CDR3, as DNA: TGTGCCAGCCTTAGCGGGGCCACAGATACGCAGTATTTT.

V and J are TRBV12-3 or TRBV12-4 and TRBJ1-1; D is undetermined. This CDR3 is built from 13 residues. Trimming pared 2 bases from V and 7 bases from J, leaving 11 bases between. The CDR3 coding sequence is TGTGCCAGCAGTTTACCGGGGAACCTTGAAGCTTTCTTT. It specifies CASSLPGNLEAFF.

The V and J genes are TRBV19 and TRBJ1-4; 8 nucleotides line up with TRBD1. This CDR3 region has 14 residues. The germline gives CDR1 LNHDA, CDR2 SQIVND (reference sequence). V dropped 9 bases and J dropped 5; count of bases not matched to a gene: 8. The CDR3, as DNA: TGTGCCAGCACCTTACAGGGGGGGAATGAAAAACTGTTTTTT. It codes for CASTLQGGNEKLFF.

This clone has just one count. The chain joins TRBV10-1 to TRBJ2-3; TRBD2 matches 14 bases. CDR1 is WNHNN, CDR2 SYGVQD, per germline (reference sequence). This CDR3 contains 15 residues. V lost 6 bases to trimming and J lost 4 bases; unmatched junction nucleotides: 3. The CDR3 here is CASSGLAGGPDTQYF. CDR3 sequence (DNA): TGCGCCAGCAGCGGACTAGCGGGGGGCCCAGATACGCAGTATTTT.

In its sample, this clone was seen once. The V call is TRBV21-1, the J call TRBJ2-7; the D segment call TRBD1 is taken from the table without a DNA check. TRBV21-1 is given as a pseudogene. The CDR3 has 14 residues. This chain's CDR3 is CASSPRTGCHEQYF. CDR3 in DNA: TGTGCCAGCAGCCCCCGGACAGGGTGCCACGAGCAGTACTTC.